This T cell receptor (beta chain) comes out of a study of blood T cell repertoires in COVID-19. As for the study in general: Samples came from the United States, Italy and Spain, spanning acute and convalescent COVID-19. T cells, B-cell-depleted T cells, or PBMCs provided the cDNA or gDNA that served as material.

In the original analysis: Nucleated cell counts were estimated from reference gene primer amplification. TCRdb's table, derived via immunoSEQ multiplex PCR, lists solely in-frame clones and lacks some. D and trimming were read from the DNA, whereas the V and J calls and clone size are those reported in that table. The table shows about 270,000 clones, with 70% to 90% occurring only once. Germline V gives CDR1 LNHDA, CDR2 SQIVND (reference sequence). The CDR3 loop spans 15 amino acids. The junction had 6 bases not matched to a gene; V was cut back by 3 bases and J by 1 base. V is TRBV19 and J is TRBJ2-7, with 7 bases aligning to TRBD1. Sequencing was carried out using peripheral blood. The TCR originated in a woman between 70 and 85 years old with acute or convalescent COVID-19. The CDR3 loop is CASSMFGTESYEQYF. CDR3 bases: TGTGCCAGTAGTATGTTTGGGACAGAGTCCTACGAGCAGTACTTC.